The 2 T cell receptor beta chains in this list originate from one sample, sequenced in a study of beta chain features in type 1 diabetes. The study, taken as a whole, reports: For Type 1 diabetes patients, all four CD4+ subsets carried TCRB CDR3s that were moderately but significantly shorter.

The antigens for these receptors are not known. The authors reverse transcribed all of the isolated RNA, so sequencing captured expressed TCRB transcripts. Repertoires were generated with immunoSEQ multiplex PCR, while TCRdb's copy carries only in-frame clones and drops some. The table shows about 650,000 clones, with roughly 12% occurring only once. The sequencing sample was made of naive CD4+ T cells from blood. The receptors were sampled from a man aged 25 to 40 with type 1 diabetes.

There are a few counts of this clone. The chain has TRBV5-4 and TRBJ2-6, with D hard to call. Trimming took 0 bases from V and 0 from J, leaving 7 bases between them. Germline assignment: CDR1 SGHNT and CDR2 YYREEE (reference sequence). The CDR3 runs 16 residues. The CDR3 spells CASSLGGGSGANVLTF. DNA of the CDR3: TGTGCCAGCAGCTTGGGAGGCGGCTCTGGGGCCAACGTCCTGACTTTC.

The V call is TRBV19, the J call TRBJ2-6; maybe TRBD1 (6 bases). Germline V CDR1 and CDR2: LNHDA, SQIVND (reference sequence). The ends were cut back, 6 bases at V and 0 bases at J, with 12 bases in the middle. This CDR3 is 16 amino acids long. The CDR3 region is CASSRDTASGANVLTF. CDR3 sequence (DNA): TGTGCCAGTAGCCGGGACACCGCCTCTGGGGCCAACGTCCTGACTTTC.